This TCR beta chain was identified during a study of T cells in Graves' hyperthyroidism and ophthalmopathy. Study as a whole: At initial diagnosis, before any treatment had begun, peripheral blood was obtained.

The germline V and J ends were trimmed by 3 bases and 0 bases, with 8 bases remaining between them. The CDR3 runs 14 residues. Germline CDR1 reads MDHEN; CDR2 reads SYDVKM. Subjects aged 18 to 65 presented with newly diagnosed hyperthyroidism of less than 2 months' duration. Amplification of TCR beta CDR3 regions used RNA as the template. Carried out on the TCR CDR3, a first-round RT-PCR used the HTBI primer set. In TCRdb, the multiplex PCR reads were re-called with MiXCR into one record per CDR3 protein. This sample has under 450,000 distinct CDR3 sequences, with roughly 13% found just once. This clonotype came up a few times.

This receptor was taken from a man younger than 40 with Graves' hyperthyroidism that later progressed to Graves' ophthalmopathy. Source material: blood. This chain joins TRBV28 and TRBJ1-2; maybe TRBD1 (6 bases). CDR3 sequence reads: CASSFPGANYGYTF. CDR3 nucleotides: TGTGCCAGCAGTTTCCCAGGGGCTAACTATGGCTACACCTTC.